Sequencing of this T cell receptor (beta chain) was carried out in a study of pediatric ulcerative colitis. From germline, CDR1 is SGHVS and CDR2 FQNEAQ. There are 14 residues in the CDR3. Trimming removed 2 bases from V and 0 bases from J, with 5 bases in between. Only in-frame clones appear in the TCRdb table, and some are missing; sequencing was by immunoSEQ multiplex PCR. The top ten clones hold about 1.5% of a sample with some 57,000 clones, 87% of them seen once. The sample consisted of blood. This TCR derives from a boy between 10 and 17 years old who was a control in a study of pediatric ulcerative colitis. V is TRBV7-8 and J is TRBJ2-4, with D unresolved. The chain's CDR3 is CASSLNLAKNIQYF. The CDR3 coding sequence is TGTGCCAGCAGCTTAAACCTAGCCAAAAACATTCAGTACTTC.